This T cell receptor (beta chain) was observed in a study of cytomegalovirus exposure and HLA in healthy donors. The V and J ends lost 4 bases and 5 bases respectively, with 12 bases between them. CDR1 and CDR2 (germline): SGHRS, YFSETQ. CDR3 size: 14 residues. It was with 60 Vbeta and 13 Jbeta primers that the PCR ran. Profiled with immunoSEQ multiplex PCR; TCRdb holds only in-frame clones, not every one. Of some 220,000 clones detected, around four fifths appear once; the ten largest clones hold less than 3%. The sample was PBMCs. The chain has TRBV5-1 and TRBJ1-4, with TRBD1 as a possible D gene (5 bases). This sequence was found in a woman in her sixties or seventies in good health and CMV-seropositive. As DNA, the CDR3 is TGCGCCAGCAGCCTAATGGACACCAATGAAAAACTGTTTTTT. Its translation is CASSLMDTNEKLFF.